The next 23 T cell receptor beta chains were all read from a single sample in a study of CD8 T cells in ankylosing spondylitis (dated by TCRdb to about 2017). Library creation used 5' RACE. The listed sequencing device is Illumina HiSeq 2500. The public reads were run again by TCRdb, first through fastp at Q25 and then through MiXCR, and only productive beta chains were kept. When rows share a CDR3 protein, they turn into one entry using the most common DNA and genes. The sample contains roughly 150,000 distinct CDR3 sequences, around 32% of them found a single time. 6% of the sample is in the top ten clones. Sample: synovial fluid, either unsorted or a sorted T cell fraction (not recorded which). These receptors all stem from a male donor with ankylosing spondylitis.

The V and J genes are TRBV6-1 and TRBJ2-5; D unclear. The V end lost 2 bases, the J end lost 5 bases, and 6 bases lay between the germline ends. CDR1 is MNHNS, CDR2 SASEGT, per germline. This CDR3 comprises 12 residues. The CDR3 DNA is TGTGCCAGCAGTGAAACGGCGGAGACCCAGTACTTC. As protein: CASSETAETQYF.

This clonotype appeared many times. The V gene is TRBV6-2 or TRBV6-3, the J gene TRBJ1-1; D is possibly TRBD1 (5 bases). The CDR3 sequence is 15 residues long. The V gene's germline CDR1 is MNHEY and CDR2 SVGEGT. Between the trimmed V and J ends, which lost 6 bases and 3 bases, there was a span of 17 bases. The CDR3 DNA is TGTGCCAGCAGCAAACAGTCTCAGGGAGACACTGAAGCTTTCTTT. Translating gives CASSKQSQGDTEAFF.

This clonotype is a singleton in its sample. The genes are TRBV30 and TRBJ1-2, with 10 nucleotides matching TRBD1. Per the germline V gene, CDR1 is GTSNPN and CDR2 is SVGIG (reference sequence). CDR3 length: 11 amino acids. CDR3 coding DNA: TGTGCGCGGGACAGGGGAGGAGGCTACACCTTC. Protein sequence: CARDRGGGYTF.

In this sample, this clonotype turned up many times. V gene TRBV14 combines with J gene TRBJ1-3; D uncertain. CDR3 length: 13 amino acids. CDR1 and CDR2 from the germline V gene are SGHDN and FVKESK. V shed 2 bases and J shed 4 bases, with 6 bases lying between them. CDR3 in DNA: TGTGCCAGCAGCCAATTTGGGGGAAACACCATATATTTT. Its translation is CASSQFGGNTIYF.

This chain joins TRBV27 and TRBJ2-7, with 7 bases that match TRBD1. This CDR3 region has 15 residues. The germline gives CDR1 MNHEY, CDR2 SMNVEV (reference sequence). J was trimmed by 4 bases and V by 3 bases; bases with no gene match: 9. CDR3 sequence (DNA): TGTGCCAGCAGTTTGACAGGGACCCACCCTTACGAGCAGTACTTC. This translates into CASSLTGTHPYEQYF.

The chain has TRBV7-8 and TRBJ1-5, with a weak D call TRBD1 (5 bases). CDR1 and CDR2 (germline): SGHVS, FQNEAQ. CDR3 length equals 16 residues. Trimming removed 1 base from V and 6 bases from J, with 16 bases in between. The DNA for the CDR3 is TGTGCCAGCAGCTTAGTGGGGGTCAGCACGGGTCAGCCCCAGCATTTT. Amino acid sequence: CASSLVGVSTGQPQHF. Drawing the rest from reference TRBV7-8 and TRBJ1-5, the complete variable domain is GAGVSQSPRYKVAKRGQDVALRCDPISGHVSLFWYQQALGQGPEFLTYFQNEAQLDKSGLPSDRFFAERPEGSVSTLKIQRTQQEDSAVYLCASSLVGVSTGQPQHFGDGTRLSIL.

The V gene is TRBV12-3 or TRBV12-4, the J gene TRBJ1-3; D ambiguous. Trimming took off 6 bases at V and 3 bases at J, with 12 bases between the two ends. This CDR3 is built from 14 residues. CDR3 DNA: TGTGCCAGCAGCCCCGGGAGCTTTGGAAACACCATATATTTT. This encodes CASSPGSFGNTIYF.

The CDR3 region is CASSLALNEKLFF. The CDR3 coding sequence is TGCGCCAGCAGCTTGGCTCTGAATGAAAAACTGTTTTTT. This rearrangement joins TRBV5-1 to TRBJ1-4; D is unresolved. The V gene lost 0 bases and the J gene lost 5 bases, with 5 bases spanning the gap. This CDR3 is built from 13 residues. Germline V lookup: CDR1 SGHRS, CDR2 YFSETQ.

This clonotype occurred a few times. The V and J genes are TRBV20-1 and TRBJ1-2, with D unclear. Trimming stripped 7 bases from V and 1 base from J, with 10 bases between. Germline assignment: CDR1 DFQATT and CDR2 SNEGSKA (reference sequence). This CDR3 spans 12 amino acids. The CDR3 sequence is CSGSQYNYGYTF. DNA of the CDR3: TGCAGTGGGTCCCAATATAACTATGGCTACACCTTC.

This clonotype was seen at least ten times. The CDR3 DNA reads as TGTGCCAGCAGCCTACAGGGGACGAACACTGAAGCTTTCTTT. Translating it yields CASSLQGTNTEAFF. The gene calls are TRBV6-1 and TRBJ1-1; 7 bases map to TRBD1. V lost 6 bases and J lost 1; bases outside the gene matches: 5. The CDR3 runs to 14 residues. Looked up from germline, CDR1 is MNHNS and CDR2 is SASEGT.

The table lists this clonotype with many counts. V is TRBV20-1 and J is TRBJ1-1; D gene unclear. This CDR3 has 14 residues. The V gene lost 5 bases and the J gene lost 1 base, with 14 bases spanning the gap. Germline CDR1 is DFQATT and CDR2 is SNEGSKA (reference sequence). The CDR3 sequence is CSAPLPGRNTEAFF. The DNA for the CDR3 is TGCAGTGCTCCTCTCCCCGGGAGGAACACTGAAGCTTTCTTT.

The V call is TRBV5-1, the J call TRBJ1-2; D gene ambiguous. CDR3 length: 14 residues. The germline V and J ends were trimmed by 0 bases and 8 bases, with 14 bases remaining between them. Germline CDR1 is SGHRS and CDR2 is YFSETQ. This chain's CDR3 is CASSLDSVQAGYTF. CDR3 in DNA: TGCGCCAGCAGCTTGGACTCGGTCCAGGCGGGCTACACCTTC.

There are a few counts of this clonotype. This rearrangement joins TRBV4-2 to TRBJ1-6, with TRBD1 matching 7 bases. Losses at the gene ends were 3 bases for V and 10 bases for J; bases not matched to a gene: 6. The germline V gene encodes CDR1 LGHNA and CDR2 YNFKEQ. The CDR3 has 14 amino acids. This CDR3 is CASSHVQGGSPLHF. The CDR3 nucleotides read TGTGCCAGCAGCCATGTCCAGGGGGGGTCACCCCTCCACTTT.

The V call is TRBV20-1, the J call TRBJ2-7; D is possibly TRBD1 (6 bases). Germline loops: CDR1 DFQATT, CDR2 SNEGSKA (reference sequence). The ends were cut back, 5 bases at V and 5 bases at J, with 19 bases in the middle. This CDR3 spans 14 amino acids. In nucleotides, the CDR3 is TGCAGTGCTGGCCGAGGGGGAACGAGCCACGAGCAGTACTTC. Protein product: CSAGRGGTSHEQYF.

The chain employs TRBV2 and TRBJ1-5, with 10 bases identical to TRBD1. The length of the CDR3 is 14 residues. Germline CDR1 and CDR2: SNHLY and FYNNEI. Trimming at V came to 6 bases and at J to 7 bases, leaving 6 bases not matched to a gene. In DNA, the CDR3 is TGTGCCAGCAGGGCCGCGGGACAGGGGCAGCCCCAGCATTTT. Its protein product is CASRAAGQGQPQHF.

V and J are TRBV11-3 and TRBJ2-7, with D perhaps being TRBD1 or TRBD2 (5 bases each). Trimming shortened V by 4 bases and J by 2 bases, and 12 bases separated the two germline ends. This CDR3 region has 14 residues. Per germline, CDR1 SGHNT and CDR2 YENEEA. The DNA for the CDR3 is TGTGCCAGCAGCTACACGGGACCAACCTACGAGCAGTACTTC. This encodes CASSYTGPTYEQYF.

The chain combines TRBV7-3 with TRBJ2-3, with D perhaps matching TRBD2 (5 bases). The germline gives CDR1 SGHTA, CDR2 FQGTGA. Trimming left V 2 bases short and J 2 bases short, with 11 bases between. This CDR3 is built from 15 residues. CDR3 loop: CASSLFGDHTDTQYF. The CDR3 coding sequence is TGTGCCAGCAGCTTATTCGGGGATCACACAGATACGCAGTATTTT.

The chain uses TRBV7-2 and TRBJ1-1; D gene uncertain. CDR1 and CDR2 from the germline V gene are SGHTA and FQGNSA. The CDR3 runs to 15 residues. Trimming removed 0 bases from V and 0 bases from J, with 8 bases in between. In DNA, the CDR3 is TGTGCCAGCAGCTTAGCTCGCGCTATGAACACTGAAGCTTTCTTT. It is translated as CASSLARAMNTEAFF.

This chain links TRBV2 with TRBJ1-2, with TRBD1 matching 7 bases. Germline assignment: CDR1 SNHLY and CDR2 FYNNEI. This CDR3 region has 14 residues. The V gene end was trimmed by 6 bases and the J gene end by 8 bases; junction bases not matched to a gene: 12. DNA of the CDR3: TGTGCCAGCAGCCCACAGGGGAGTAAGGGCGGCTACACCTTC. Translation: CASSPQGSKGGYTF.

This clonotype appeared a few times. The rearrangement links TRBV21-1 to TRBJ1-1. TRBV21-1 is noted as a pseudogene. The CDR3 has 15 residues. In nucleotides, the CDR3 is TGTGCCAGCAGCACGCGGGAGGGCGCGAACACTGAAGCTTTCTTT. It specifies CASSTREGANTEAFF.

The chain is built from TRBV7-9 and TRBJ1-1; D gene unclear. From germline, CDR1 is SEHNR and CDR2 FQNEAQ (reference sequence). The V end was cut by 5 bases, the J end by 0 bases, with 7 bases between. This CDR3 is 13 amino acids long. The CDR3 DNA reads as TGTGCCAGCAGCCGCCGGGTGAACACTGAAGCTTTCTTT. Amino acid sequence: CASSRRVNTEAFF.

This clonotype was observed many times. This rearrangement joins TRBV12-3 or TRBV12-4 to TRBJ2-3, with D possibly TRBD2 on 7 matching bases. The CDR3 spans 17 residues. V was trimmed by 0 bases and J by 2 bases, leaving 15 bases between them. The CDR3 nucleotides are TGTGCCAGCAGTTTAGCGGGGGGGCGGGGGCCCACAGATACGCAGTATTTT. It is translated as CASSLAGGRGPTDTQYF.

This chain connects TRBV2 to TRBJ1-2; a possible D gene is TRBD1 (5 bases). V lost 7 bases to trimming and J lost 0 bases, with 12 bases between them. Germline V CDR1 and CDR2: SNHLY, FYNNEI. The length of the CDR3 is 14 residues. The CDR3 is CASIQGEANYGYTF. The CDR3 nucleotides read TGTGCCAGCATCCAGGGTGAAGCTAACTATGGCTACACCTTC.